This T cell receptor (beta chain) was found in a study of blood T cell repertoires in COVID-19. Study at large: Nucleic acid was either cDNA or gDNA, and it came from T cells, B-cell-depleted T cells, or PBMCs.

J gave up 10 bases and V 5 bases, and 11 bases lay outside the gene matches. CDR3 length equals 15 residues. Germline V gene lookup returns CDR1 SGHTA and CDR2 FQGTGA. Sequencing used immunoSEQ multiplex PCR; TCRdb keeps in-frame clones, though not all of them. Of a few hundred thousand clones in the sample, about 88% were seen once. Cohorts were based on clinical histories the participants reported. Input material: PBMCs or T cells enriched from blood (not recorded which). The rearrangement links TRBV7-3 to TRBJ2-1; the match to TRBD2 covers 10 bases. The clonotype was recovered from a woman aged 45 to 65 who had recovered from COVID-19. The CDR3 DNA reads TGTGCCAGCAGCCCTCTAGCGGGAGCCACCAGGGAGCAGTTCTTC. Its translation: CASSPLAGATREQFF.